Listed below are T cell receptor beta chains from one sample, sequenced in a study of CD8+ T cells in alopecia areata. The table came from immunoSEQ multiplex PCR; TCRdb's copy has only in-frame clones and leaves some out. The sample lists about 180,000 clones, 50% to 70% occurring once. The sample here was CD4+ T cells sorted from blood, taken at week 0. These TCRs come from a human donor with alopecia areata. The CDR3 runs from the conserved cysteine through the conserved F or W. A D gene is named only where the DNA matches it firmly. Size is omitted from some rows. Given values are once, few, many or a class for expanded clones.

J: TRBJ2-7; size: once; D: TRBD1; V: TRBV5-1; DNA: TGCGCCAGCAGCTTGGATGGGACAGGAACCTACGAGCAGTACTTC; CDR3: CASSLDGTGTYEQYF
J: TRBJ1-1; size: once; D: NA; V: TRBV20-1; DNA: TGCAGTGCCCAATACGGGGGTGTAGCTTTCTTT; CDR3: CSAQYGGVAFF
J: TRBJ1-5; size: NA; D: TRBD1; V: TRBV10-3; DNA: TGTGCCATCAGTATGGACAGGGATCAGCCCCAGCATTTT; CDR3: CAISMDRDQPQHF
J: TRBJ1-1; size: few; D: NA; V: TRBV29-1; DNA: TGCAGCCCGCAAGATAAGACAGGAAAAGCTTTCTTT; CDR3: CSPQDKTGKAFF
J: TRBJ1-2; size: NA; D: NA; V: TRBV4-3; DNA: TGCGCCAGCAGCCAAGAGTGGTATGGGGGAAAGGACTATGGCTACACCTTC; CDR3: CASSQEWYGGKDYGYTF
J: TRBJ1-2; size: few; D: NA; V: TRBV2; DNA: TGTGCCACCAAACCCCGACACTATGGCTACACCTTC; CDR3: CATKPRHYGYTF
J: TRBJ2-7; size: NA; D: TRBD1; V: TRBV9; DNA: TGTGCCAGCAGCGCGTGGGACAGGGCCCACGAGCAGTACTTC; CDR3: CASSAWDRAHEQYF
J: TRBJ1-1; size: NA; D: TRBD1; V: TRBV29-1; DNA: TGCAGCGCCCAGGGGACAGGCAACACTGAAGCTTTCTTT; CDR3: CSAQGTGNTEAFF
J: TRBJ1-5; size: NA; D: NA; V: TRBV2; DNA: TGTGCCAGCAGTGAAGCTTGGGCCAATCAGCCCCAGCATTTT; CDR3: CASSEAWANQPQHF
J: TRBJ2-3; size: NA; D: NA; V: TRBV20-1; DNA: TGCAGTGCCCGCACAGATACGCAGTATTTT; CDR3: CSARTDTQYF
J: TRBJ1-3; size: NA; D: NA; V: TRBV30; DNA: TGTGCCTGGAGAGACAGGAGCTCTGGAAACACCATATATTTT; CDR3: CAWRDRSSGNTIYF
J: TRBJ1-1; size: NA; D: NA; V: TRBV30; DNA: TGTGCCTGGAGTGGCAGGGTGAACACTGAAGCTTTCTTT; CDR3: CAWSGRVNTEAFF
J: TRBJ2-2; size: NA; D: NA; V: TRBV4-1; DNA: TGCGCCAGCAGCCGACAGGACCTGGTTGGGACCGGGGAGCTGTTTTTT; CDR3: CASSRQDLVGTGELFF
J: TRBJ1-5; size: NA; D: NA; V: TRBV19; DNA: TGTGCCAGTAGTCTGGTGGGGGGCCCGCGGCCCCAGCATTTT; CDR3: CASSLVGGPRPQHF
J: TRBJ2-1; size: NA; D: TRBD2; V: TRBV29-1; DNA: TGCAGCGTTGGGCCACCGCGGGGGGGCTACAATGAGCAGTTCTTC; CDR3: CSVGPPRGGYNEQFF
J: TRBJ2-7; size: NA; D: NA; V: TRBV29-1; DNA: TGCAGCGTCCTCACCCTAGCCTACGAGCAGTACTTC; CDR3: CSVLTLAYEQYF
J: TRBJ2-6; size: NA; D: NA; V: TRBV6-1; DNA: TGTGCCAGCAACCGGGTCTCCTCTGGGGCCAACGTCCTGACTTTC; CDR3: CASNRVSSGANVLTF
J: TRBJ2-7; size: NA; D: NA; V: TRBV2; DNA: TGTGCCAGCAGTGACCCCGACGAGCAGTACTTC; CDR3: CASSDPDEQYF
J: TRBJ1-2; size: NA; D: NA; V: TRBV19; DNA: TGTGCCAGTAGTAGCAGGGGAAACTATGGCTACACCTTC; CDR3: CASSSRGNYGYTF
J: TRBJ1-2; size: NA; D: NA; V: TRBV9; DNA: TGTGCCAGCAGCGCACGTATCGGGACACCTTATGGCTACACCTTC; CDR3: CASSARIGTPYGYTF
J: TRBJ1-2; size: NA; D: TRBD1; V: TRBV7-2; DNA: TGTGCCAGCAGCTTACAGGGGGGAGCTAACTATGGCTACACCTTC; CDR3: CASSLQGGANYGYTF
J: TRBJ2-3; size: NA; D: NA; V: TRBV19; DNA: TGTGCCAGTCAGACCCTCGGTGGGGATACGCAGTATTTT; CDR3: CASQTLGGDTQYF